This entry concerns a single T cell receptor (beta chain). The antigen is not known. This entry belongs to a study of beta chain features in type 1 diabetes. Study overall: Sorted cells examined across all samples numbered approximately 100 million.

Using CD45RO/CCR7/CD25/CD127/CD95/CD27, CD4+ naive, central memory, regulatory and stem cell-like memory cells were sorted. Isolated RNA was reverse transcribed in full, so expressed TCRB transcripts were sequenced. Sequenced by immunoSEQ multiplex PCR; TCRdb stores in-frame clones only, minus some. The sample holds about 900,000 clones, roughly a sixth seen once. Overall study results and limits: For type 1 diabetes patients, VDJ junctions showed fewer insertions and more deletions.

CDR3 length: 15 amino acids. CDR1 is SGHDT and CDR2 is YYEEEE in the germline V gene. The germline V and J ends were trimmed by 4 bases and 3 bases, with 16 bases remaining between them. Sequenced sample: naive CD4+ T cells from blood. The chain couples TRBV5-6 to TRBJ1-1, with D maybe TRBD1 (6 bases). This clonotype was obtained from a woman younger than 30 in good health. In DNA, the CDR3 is TGTGCCAGCAGCCCGGAACCGGGGGCATACACTGAAGCTTTCTTT. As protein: CASSPEPGAYTEAFF.